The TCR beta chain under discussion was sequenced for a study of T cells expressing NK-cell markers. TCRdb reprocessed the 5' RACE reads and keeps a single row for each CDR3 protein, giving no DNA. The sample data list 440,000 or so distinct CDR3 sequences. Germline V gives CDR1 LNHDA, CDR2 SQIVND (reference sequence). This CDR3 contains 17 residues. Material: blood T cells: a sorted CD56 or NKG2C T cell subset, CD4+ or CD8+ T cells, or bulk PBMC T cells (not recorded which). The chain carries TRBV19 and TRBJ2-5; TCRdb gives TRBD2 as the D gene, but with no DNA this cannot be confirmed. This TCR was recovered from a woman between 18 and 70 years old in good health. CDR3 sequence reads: CASSPWTSAANQETQYF.